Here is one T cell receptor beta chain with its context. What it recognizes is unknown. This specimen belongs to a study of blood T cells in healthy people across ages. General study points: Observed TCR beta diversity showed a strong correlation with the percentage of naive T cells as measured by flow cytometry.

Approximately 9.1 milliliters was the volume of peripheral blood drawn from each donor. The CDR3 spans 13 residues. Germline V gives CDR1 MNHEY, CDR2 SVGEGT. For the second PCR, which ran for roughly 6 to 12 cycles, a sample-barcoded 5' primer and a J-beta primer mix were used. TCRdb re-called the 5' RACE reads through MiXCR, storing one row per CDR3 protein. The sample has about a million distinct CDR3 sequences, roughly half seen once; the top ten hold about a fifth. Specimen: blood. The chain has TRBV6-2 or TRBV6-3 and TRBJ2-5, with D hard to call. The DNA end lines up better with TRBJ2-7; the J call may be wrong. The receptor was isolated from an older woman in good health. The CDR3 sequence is CASRAWVTYEQYF. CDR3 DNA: TGTGCCAGCAGGGCATGGGTTACCTACGAGCAGTACTTC.